These T cell receptor beta chains were read from a single sample in a study of blood T cell repertoires in COVID-19. TCRdb's copy holds only in-frame clones and misses some; the assay was immunoSEQ multiplex PCR. The sample carries roughly 250,000 clones, about nine tenths recorded once. Sequencing was done on a sample of peripheral blood. These receptor sequences come from a woman aged 35 to 49 with acute or convalescent COVID-19. The CDR3 runs from the conserved cysteine through the conserved F or W. The order of the fields is D gene, clone size, V gene, J gene, CDR3 DNA, CDR3 protein. A D gene is named only where the DNA matches it firmly. Expanded clones get a size class; other rows say once, few or many, or leave the size out.

>TRBD1|NA|TRBV19|TRBJ1-2
TGTGCCAGTAGTCAAGACAGGGGGCAACTCTATGGCTACACCTTC
CASSQDRGQLYGYTF
>NA|NA|TRBV11-2|TRBJ1-3
TGTGCCAGCAGCCAGATACGAGGGTCTGGAAACACCATATATTTT
CASSQIRGSGNTIYF
>TRBD1|NA|TRBV27|TRBJ1-1
TGTGCCAGCAGGAGGGACAGGGTGGCTGAAGCTTTCTTT
CASRRDRVAEAFF
>NA|once|TRBV18|TRBJ1-2
TGTGCCAGCTCCTCGGGAGTTACTAACTATGGCTACACCTTC
CASSSGVTNYGYTF
>NA|NA|TRBV7-9|TRBJ1-1
TGTGCCAGCAGCTCCGGGGGTTCGGAGATTGTGAACACTGAAGCTTTCTTT
CASSSGGSEIVNTEAFF
>TRBD2|NA|TRBV5-1|TRBJ2-3
TGCGCCAGCAGCAAGGGGCGGGGGGGCACAGATACGCAGTATTTT
CASSKGRGGTDTQYF
>NA|NA|TRBV4-1|TRBJ1-5
TGCGCCAGCAGCCGCCCCGAGACAGATTCGCCCCAGCATTTT
CASSRPETDSPQHF
>NA|NA|TRBV29-1|TRBJ1-1
TGCAGCGTTTTTCGCCTCCAGTCCGCTTTCTTT
CSVFRLQSAFF
>NA|NA|TRBV7-9|TRBJ1-1
TGTGCCAGCAGACTTGGACAGTCGAACACTGAAGCTTTCTTT
CASRLGQSNTEAFF
>TRBD1|once|TRBV9|TRBJ2-5
TGTGCCAGCAGCGCCGGGACAGGATCGAGGGAGACCCAGTACTTC
CASSAGTGSRETQYF
>TRBD1|NA|TRBV6-5|TRBJ2-3
TGTGCCAGCAGTAGCCGACAGGGGGCAGATACGCAGTATTTT
CASSSRQGADTQYF
>NA|once|TRBV4-2|TRBJ1-1
TGTGCCAGCAGCCAAGATAGCGAGGGGGAGAACACTGAAGCTTTCTTT
CASSQDSEGENTEAFF
>TRBD1|once|TRBV6-5|TRBJ1-2
TGTGCCAGCAGTTACCAGGGACAGCGCTACACCTTC
CASSYQGQRYTF
>NA|once|TRBV4-2|TRBJ1-2
TGTGCCAGCAGCCTAGGGACACATGGAAGCTATGGCTACACCTTC
CASSLGTHGSYGYTF
>NA|NA|TRBV6-1|TRBJ1-1
TGTGCCAGCAGTGAATGGGCAGAGAACACTGAAGCTTTCTTT
CASSEWAENTEAFF
>NA|few|TRBV7-3|TRBJ1-2
TGTGCCAGCAGCTCAAAAAGCTTCGGGTTATATGGCTACACCTTC
CASSSKSFGLYGYTF
>NA|NA|TRBV4-1|TRBJ1-2
TGCGCCAGCAGCCAAACCAAGGATCGACAGAACGTCCATGGCTACACCTTC
CASSQTKDRQNVHGYTF
>NA|once|TRBV27|TRBJ1-2
TGTGCCAGCAAGCGGGACGGATCCTATGGCTACACCTTC
CASKRDGSYGYTF
>NA|NA|TRBV5-8|TRBJ1-6
TGTGCCAGCAGCTTGGGGGTTATAACGGGATCACCCCTCCACTTT
CASSLGVITGSPLHF
>NA|NA|TRBV5-6|TRBJ2-5
TGTGCCAGCAGCTGGGGGTCGGGAGACTATTTCCAAGAGACCCAGTACTTC
CASSWGSGDYFQETQYF
>NA|NA|TRBV6-5|TRBJ1-1
TGTGCCAGCAGTTACTCGTTAGGGGCCGGCCCTGAAGCTTTCTTT
CASSYSLGAGPEAFF
>NA|NA|TRBV6-2/TRBV6-3|TRBJ1-1
TGTGCCAGCAGTTTTCGAGTAGCTGAAGCTTTCTTT
CASSFRVAEAFF